The clone carrying this T cell receptor (beta chain) was picked up a small number of times. V lost 3 bases and J lost 5, with 16 bases in between. Germline V gene lookup returns CDR1 DFQATT and CDR2 SNEGSKA (reference sequence). There are 15 residues in the CDR3. TCRdb ran MiXCR on the 5' RACE reads and lists one entry per CDR3 protein. Here the sample spans about 690,000 distinct CDR3 sequences, about 20% being singletons. This entry is derived from a study of identical twins. This sample was also put to use in a study of T cells expressing NK-cell markers. In that study: According to the study, TCR beta repertoires originated from sorted CD3+CD56+NKG2C+, CD3+CD56+NKG2C- and CD3+CD56-NKG2C+ T cells.

The sample taken for sequencing was PBMCs. The TCR was taken from a woman between 18 and 29 years old in good health. The V and J genes are TRBV20-1 and TRBJ2-2; either TRBD1 or TRBD2 may fit D (5 bases each). For the CDR3, the DNA is TGCAGTGCTAGGGGACGGCTGGGGTCAACCGGGGAGCTGTTTTTT. Its protein is CSARGRLGSTGELFF.